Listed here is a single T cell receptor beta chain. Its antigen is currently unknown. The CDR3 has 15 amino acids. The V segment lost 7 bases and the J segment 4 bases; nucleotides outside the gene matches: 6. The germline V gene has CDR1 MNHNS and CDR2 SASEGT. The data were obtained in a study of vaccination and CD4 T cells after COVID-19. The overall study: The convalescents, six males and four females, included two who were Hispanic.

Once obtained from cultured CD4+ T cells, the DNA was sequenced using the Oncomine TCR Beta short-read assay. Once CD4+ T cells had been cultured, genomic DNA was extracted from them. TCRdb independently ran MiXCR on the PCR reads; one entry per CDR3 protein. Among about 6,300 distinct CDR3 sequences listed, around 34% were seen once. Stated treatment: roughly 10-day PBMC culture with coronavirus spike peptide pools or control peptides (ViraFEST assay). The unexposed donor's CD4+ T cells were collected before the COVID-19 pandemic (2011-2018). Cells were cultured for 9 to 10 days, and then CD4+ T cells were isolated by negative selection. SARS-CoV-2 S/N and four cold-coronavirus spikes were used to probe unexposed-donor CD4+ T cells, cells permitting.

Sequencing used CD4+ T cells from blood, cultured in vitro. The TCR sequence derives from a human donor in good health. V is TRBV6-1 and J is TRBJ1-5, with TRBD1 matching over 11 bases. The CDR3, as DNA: TGTGCCAGCACGGGCGGACAGGGGGCAAATCAGCCCCAGCATTTT. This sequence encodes CASTGGQGANQPQHF.